This T cell receptor (beta chain) originates from a study of PD-L1 blockade in urothelial cancer. About the study: Intravenous atezolizumab, 1,200 mg every 3 weeks, was begun by patients in about 2014. Study patients had been treated with 0 to 3 previous chemotherapy regimens. Once treatment had started, blood was analyzed at 3 weeks (second dose) and again at 6 weeks.

With 5 bases clipped from V and 0 bases from J, the junction kept 2 bases outside the gene matches. The CDR3 sequence is 14 residues long. Germline V lookup: CDR1 MNHEY, CDR2 SMNVEV (reference sequence). Clones were sequenced by immunoSEQ multiplex PCR, and TCRdb holds only the in-frame ones, with some missing. Of tens of thousands of clones in the sample, 85% to 95% were seen once. Documented time point: peripheral blood 6 weeks after treatment start. The rearrangement links TRBV27 to TRBJ2-7; 9 bases map to TRBD2. The material was PBMCs, obtained around atezolizumab (anti-PD-L1) treatment. This receptor was taken from an elderly woman with urothelial cancer. As DNA, the CDR3 is TGTGCCAGCAGTCGTAGCGGGAGCTCCTACGAGCAGTACTTC. Its translation: CASSRSGSSYEQYF.